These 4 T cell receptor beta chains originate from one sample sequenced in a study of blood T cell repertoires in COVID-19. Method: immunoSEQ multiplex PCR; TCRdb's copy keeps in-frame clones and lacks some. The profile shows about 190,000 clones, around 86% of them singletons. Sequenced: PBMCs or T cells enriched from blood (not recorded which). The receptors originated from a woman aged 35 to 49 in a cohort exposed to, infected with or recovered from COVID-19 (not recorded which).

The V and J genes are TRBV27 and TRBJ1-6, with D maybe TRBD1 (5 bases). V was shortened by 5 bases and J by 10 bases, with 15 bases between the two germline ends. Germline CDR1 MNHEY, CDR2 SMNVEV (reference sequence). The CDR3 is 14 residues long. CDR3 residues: CASSQDSGASPLHF. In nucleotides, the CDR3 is TGTGCCAGCAGTCAAGACAGTGGTGCATCACCCCTCCACTTT.

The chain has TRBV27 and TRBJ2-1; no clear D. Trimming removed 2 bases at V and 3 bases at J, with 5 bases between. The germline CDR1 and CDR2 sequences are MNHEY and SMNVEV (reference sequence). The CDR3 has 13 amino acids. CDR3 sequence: CASSLTGYNEQFF. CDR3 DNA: TGTGCCAGCAGTTTAACCGGCTACAATGAGCAGTTCTTC.

The DNA of the CDR3 is TGCAGCGTTGACGGTGGGGAGAGCTCCTACAATGAGCAGTTCTTC. Encoded protein: CSVDGGESSYNEQFF. The chain carries TRBV29-1 and TRBJ2-1, with D perhaps matching TRBD2 (5 bases). Per germline, CDR1 SQVTM and CDR2 ANQGSEA. The CDR3 consists of 15 residues. V lost 3 bases and J lost 0, with 12 bases in between.

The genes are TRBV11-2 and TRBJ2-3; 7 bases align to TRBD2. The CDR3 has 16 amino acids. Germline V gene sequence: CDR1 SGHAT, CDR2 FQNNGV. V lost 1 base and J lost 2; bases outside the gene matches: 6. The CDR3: CASSLGASGYTDTQYF. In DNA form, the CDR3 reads TGTGCCAGCAGCTTAGGGGCTAGCGGCTACACAGATACGCAGTATTTT.